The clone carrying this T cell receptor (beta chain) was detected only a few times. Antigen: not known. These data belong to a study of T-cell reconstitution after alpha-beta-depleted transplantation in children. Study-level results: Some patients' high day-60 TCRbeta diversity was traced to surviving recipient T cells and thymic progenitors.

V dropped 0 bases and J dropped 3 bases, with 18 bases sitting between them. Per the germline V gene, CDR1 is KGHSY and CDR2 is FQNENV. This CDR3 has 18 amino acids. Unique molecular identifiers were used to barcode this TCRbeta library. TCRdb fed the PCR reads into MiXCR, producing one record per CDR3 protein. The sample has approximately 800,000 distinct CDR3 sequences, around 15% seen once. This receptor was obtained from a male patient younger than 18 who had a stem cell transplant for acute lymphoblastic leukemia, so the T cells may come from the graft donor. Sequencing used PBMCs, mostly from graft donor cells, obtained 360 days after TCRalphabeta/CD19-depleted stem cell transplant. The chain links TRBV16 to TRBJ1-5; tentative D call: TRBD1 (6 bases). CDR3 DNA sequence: TGTGCCAGCAGCCAATCGTTTTTTGGGGGGCTTGACAATCAGCCCCAGCATTTT. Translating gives CASSQSFFGGLDNQPQHF. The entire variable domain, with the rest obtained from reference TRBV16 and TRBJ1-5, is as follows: GEEVAQTPKHLVRGEGQKAKLYCAPIKGHSYVFWYQQVLKNEFKFLISFQNENVFDETGMPKERFSAKCLPNSPCSLEIQATKLEDSAVYFCASSQSFFGGLDNQPQHFGDGTRLSIL.